Sequencing of this T cell receptor beta chain was carried out in a study of neurological immune-mediated disorders. V lost 6 bases and J lost 3, with 6 bases in between. This CDR3 spans 12 amino acids. TCRdb redid the calling of the 5' RACE reads with MiXCR, one entry per CDR3 protein. The table lists around 78,000 distinct CDR3 sequences, roughly a sixth of them singletons. This clonotype was recorded at least ten times. Material for sequencing was PBMCs. The sequence derives from a woman aged 40 to 55 in good health. The rearrangement uses TRBV12-3 or TRBV12-4 and TRBJ1-5; no clear D. CDR3 sequence reads: CASRRANQPQHF. For the CDR3, the DNA is TGTGCCAGCAGAAGGGCCAATCAGCCCCAGCATTTT.